This T cell receptor (beta chain) was captured in a study of OX40 agonist ivuxolimab in advanced cancers. About the study: Participants could have had prior anti-PD-1, anti-PD-L1 or anti-CTLA-4 therapy, and around 40% had some.

Collection of blood occurred at baseline, at cycle 4 day 1, and at cycle 7 day 1. Some clones are missing from TCRdb's copy, which holds only in-frame ones; the method was immunoSEQ multiplex PCR. The profile covers under 20,000 clones, with over 60% appearing a single time and 15% to 20% taken by the ten largest. Whole-study results and caveats: Partial responders treated at 0.1-3.0 mg/kg exhibited clonal expansion among the lowest measured.

For this clone: The antigen is unknown.

The CDR3 has 15 residues. The germline V and J ends were trimmed by 0 bases and 6 bases, with 12 bases remaining between them. Looked up from germline, CDR1 is SGHDT and CDR2 is YYEEEE. V gene TRBV5-6 combines with J gene TRBJ1-4; D is uncertain. The sequenced sample was CD4+ or CD8+ T cells sorted from blood, obtained in a trial of the OX40 agonist ivuxolimab. This clonotype was sampled from an adult with an advanced solid tumor such as melanoma, head and neck, liver or kidney cancer. The CDR3 DNA reads as TGTGCCAGCAGCTTGGCCGGCAGGATGGATGAAAAACTGTTTTTT. Protein sequence: CASSLAGRMDEKLFF.